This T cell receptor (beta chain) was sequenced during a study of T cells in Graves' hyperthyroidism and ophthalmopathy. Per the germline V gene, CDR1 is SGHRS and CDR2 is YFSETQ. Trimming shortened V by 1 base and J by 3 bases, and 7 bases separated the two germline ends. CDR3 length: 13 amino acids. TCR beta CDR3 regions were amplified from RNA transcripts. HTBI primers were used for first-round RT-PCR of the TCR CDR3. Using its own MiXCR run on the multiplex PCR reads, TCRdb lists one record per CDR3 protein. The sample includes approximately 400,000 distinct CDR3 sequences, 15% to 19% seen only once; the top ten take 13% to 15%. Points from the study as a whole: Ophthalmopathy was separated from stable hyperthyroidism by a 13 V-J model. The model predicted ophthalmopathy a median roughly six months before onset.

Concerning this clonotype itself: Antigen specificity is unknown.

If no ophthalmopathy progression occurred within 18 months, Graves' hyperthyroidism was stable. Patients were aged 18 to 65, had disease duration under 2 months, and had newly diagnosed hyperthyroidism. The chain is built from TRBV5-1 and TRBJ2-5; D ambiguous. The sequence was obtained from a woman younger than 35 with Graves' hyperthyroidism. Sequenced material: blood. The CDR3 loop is CASSLRWKETQYF. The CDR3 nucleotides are TGCGCCAGCAGCTTGAGGTGGAAAGAGACCCAGTACTTC.